This T cell receptor beta chain was sequenced in a study of cytomegalovirus exposure and HLA in healthy donors. Study observations and caveats: Most TCR sequences proved rare, with some public TCRs found in many donors. Later analysis reportedly placed an Asian-associated ancestry cluster below the roughly 630-donor mean in N-insertions.

The primer mix had 60 Vbeta and 13 Jbeta primers. Sequencing used immunoSEQ multiplex PCR; TCRdb keeps in-frame clones, though not all of them. This repertoire shows 150,000 or so clones, roughly 76% found once; its top ten account for under 2%. As concerns this clone: Its target is not known.

Trimming shortened V by 4 bases and J by 11 bases, and 26 bases separated the two germline ends. Germline V gene data show CDR1 as GTSNPN and CDR2 as SVGIG (reference sequence). This CDR3 contains 15 residues. The receptor's source is a female donor in good health and CMV-seronegative. Source material: PBMCs. This chain uses TRBV30 with TRBJ1-1, with a possible D match to TRBD1 (6 bases). Here the CDR3 DNA reads TGTGCCTGGAACCCCCGGGGCAGGGCAGTGGGGGCCGCTTTCTTT. Its protein is CAWNPRGRAVGAAFF.